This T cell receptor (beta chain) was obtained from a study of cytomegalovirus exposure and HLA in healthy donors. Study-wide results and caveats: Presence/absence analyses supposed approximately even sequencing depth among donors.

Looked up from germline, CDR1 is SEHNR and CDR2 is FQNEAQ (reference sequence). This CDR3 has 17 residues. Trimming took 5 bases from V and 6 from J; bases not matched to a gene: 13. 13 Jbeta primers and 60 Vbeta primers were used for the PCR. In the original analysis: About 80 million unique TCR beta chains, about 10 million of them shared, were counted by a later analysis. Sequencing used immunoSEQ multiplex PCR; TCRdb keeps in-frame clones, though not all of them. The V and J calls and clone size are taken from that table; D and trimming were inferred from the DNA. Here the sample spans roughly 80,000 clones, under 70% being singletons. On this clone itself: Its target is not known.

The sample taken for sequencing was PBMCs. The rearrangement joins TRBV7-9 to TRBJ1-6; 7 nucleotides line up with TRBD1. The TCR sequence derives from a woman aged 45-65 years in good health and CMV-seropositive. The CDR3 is CASSARGTAPGNSPLHF. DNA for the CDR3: TGTGCCAGCAGCGCGCGCGGGACAGCCCCCGGTAATTCACCCCTCCACTTT.